This passage covers 13 T cell receptor beta chains from one sample sequenced in a study of T-cell memory formation after mild COVID-19. In TCRdb, the 5' RACE reads were re-called with MiXCR into one record per CDR3 protein. The repertoire includes approximately 350,000 distinct CDR3 sequences, about an eighth of them detected once, and 20% to 25% sits in the top ten. Source material: PBMCs or a T cell subset sorted from them (not recorded which). These receptors all come from a man in his late teens or twenties who had mild COVID-19 (a few samples of this study predate the infection). Cell type and time point are not known.

V usage is TRBV21-1 and J usage is TRBJ2-5; the D call TRBD1 from the table was never checked on the DNA. TRBV21-1 is a pseudogene. CDR3 length: 15 amino acids. The CDR3 loop reads CASSSLQGALETQYF. The CDR3 DNA is TGTGCCAGCAGCTCACTACAGGGGGCTTTGGAGACCCAGTACTTC.

The gene calls are TRBV6-5 and TRBJ2-7; D not certain. The V end was cut by 0 bases, the J end by 6 bases, with 9 bases between. CDR3 size: 13 residues. Germline CDR1 and CDR2: MNHEY and SVGAGI. The DNA for the CDR3 is TGTGCCAGCAGTTACTCCGGCCCGGGCGAGCAGTACTTC. It translates to CASSYSGPGEQYF.

This clonotype was recorded a few times. The chain employs TRBV12-3 or TRBV12-4 and TRBJ1-6; 9 positions match TRBD1. The CDR3 spans 14 residues. After removal of 5 bases from V and 9 bases from J, the junction contained 5 bases not matched to a gene. This chain's CDR3 is CASSRTGGGSPLHF. CDR3 DNA sequence: TGTGCCAGCAGTAGAACAGGGGGCGGTTCACCCCTCCACTTT.

This clonotype has more than one count but fewer than ten. The gene calls are TRBV6-5 and TRBJ2-3; maybe TRBD1 (5 bases). This CDR3 has 11 residues. The germline V gene encodes CDR1 MNHEY and CDR2 SVGAGI. V gave up 5 bases and J gave up 8 bases, with 8 bases separating them. In nucleotides, the CDR3 is TGTGCCAGCAGTCAGGGCCTTACGCAGTATTTT. It codes for CASSQGLTQYF.

A few counts support this clonotype. V usage is TRBV5-1 and J usage is TRBJ2-3; D ambiguous. Trimming stripped 6 bases from V and 4 bases from J, with 15 bases between. This CDR3 comprises 14 residues. Germline V gene sequence: CDR1 SGHRS, CDR2 YFSETQ. The CDR3 here is CASTGAHRSDTQYF. The CDR3 DNA is TGCGCCAGCACCGGTGCGCATAGGTCAGATACGCAGTATTTT.

The rearrangement joins TRBV2 to TRBJ1-6, with TRBD1 identical over 8 bases. The germline V gene has CDR1 SNHLY and CDR2 FYNNEI. V was clipped by 4 bases and J by 7 bases; unmatched bases: 6. The CDR3 consists of 15 residues. The CDR3 DNA sequence: TGTGCCAGCAGTGTTTTCGGACAGGGAAATTCACCCCTCCACTTT. Its translation is CASSVFGQGNSPLHF. The full variable domain, completed using reference TRBV2 and TRBJ1-6, is EPEVTQTPSHQVTQMGQEVILRCVPISNHLYFYWYRQILGQKVEFLVSFYNNEISEKSEIFDDQFSVERPDGSNFTLKIRSTKLEDSAMYFCASSVFGQGNSPLHFGNGTRLTVT.

The chain links TRBV11-2 to TRBJ1-2; D unresolved. The V gene's germline CDR1 is SGHAT and CDR2 FQNNGV. V was shortened by 2 bases and J by 5 bases, with 15 bases between the two germline ends. The CDR3 runs 15 residues. The CDR3 DNA is TGTGCCAGCAGCTTATTCGGCGCGGCCCAATATGGCTACACCTTC. This gives the protein CASSLFGAAQYGYTF.

The V and J genes are TRBV6-5 and TRBJ1-6; D might be TRBD1 (5 bases). The length of the CDR3 is 16 residues. V shed 4 bases and J shed 6 bases, with 16 bases lying between them. Germline V lookup: CDR1 MNHEY, CDR2 SVGAGI. DNA for the CDR3: TGTGCCAGCAGTTTGGAGAAGGGGAGGTTTAATTCACCCCTCCACTTT. Translation: CASSLEKGRFNSPLHF.

In its sample, this clonotype was seen a few times. The gene calls are TRBV11-2 and TRBJ2-3; 7 bases match TRBD1. With V trimmed by 6 bases and J by 0 bases, 0 bases remained unmatched. From germline, CDR1 is SGHAT and CDR2 FQNNGV. The CDR3 is 13 amino acids. CDR3 amino acids: CASRGQSTDTQYF. As DNA, the CDR3 is TGTGCCAGCAGGGGACAGAGCACAGATACGCAGTATTTT.

The CDR3 DNA sequence: TGTGCCTGGGACCTAGCGGGGGTGGGTGAGCAGTTCTTC. It is translated as CAWDLAGVGEQFF. This sequence joins TRBV30 and TRBJ2-1, with 10 bases identical to TRBD2. There are 13 residues in the CDR3. J gave up 9 bases and V 5 bases, and 7 bases lay outside the gene matches. CDR1 is GTSNPN and CDR2 is SVGIG in the germline V gene (reference sequence).

This clonotype was detected a few times. This CDR3 is CASSQVFGQGETQYF. For the CDR3, the DNA is TGCGCCAGCAGCCAAGTATTTGGACAGGGAGAGACCCAGTACTTC. The chain is built from TRBV4-3 and TRBJ2-5; the match to TRBD1 covers 8 bases. The CDR3 runs to 15 residues. CDR1 LGHNA and CDR2 YSLEER come from the germline V gene. With V trimmed by 1 base and J by 4 bases, 5 bases remained unmatched.

The chain is built from TRBV7-2 and TRBJ2-4; 11 bases match TRBD2. In germline, CDR1 is SGHTA, CDR2 FQGNSA. The J segment lost 3 bases and the V segment lost 1 base, leaving 8 bases of the junction unmatched. This CDR3 has 18 amino acids. CDR3 sequence reads: CASSLGVASGGFKNIQYF. As DNA, the CDR3 is TGTGCCAGCAGCTTAGGTGTTGCTAGCGGGGGGTTCAAAAACATTCAGTACTTC.

V is TRBV6-2 or TRBV6-3 and J is TRBJ1-5; D not resolved. CDR1 and CDR2 (germline): MNHEY, SVGEGT. Trimming pared 0 bases from V and 0 bases from J, leaving 9 bases between. This CDR3 region has 16 residues. The CDR3 loop reads CASSYSTPHSNQPQHF. CDR3 DNA: TGTGCCAGCAGTTACTCAACACCCCATAGCAATCAGCCCCAGCATTTT.